The rows below give T cell receptor beta chains drawn from one sample of a study of blood T cells in healthy people across ages. Each CDR3 protein gets one entry after TCRdb re-called the 5' RACE reads with MiXCR. The sample includes more than 600,000 distinct CDR3 sequences, about 25% of them seen just once. The data also belong to a second study, concerning T cells of mothers and their children.

Sequencing was carried out using blood. These receptors originate from a boy aged 10-17 years in good health. Each CDR3 is given with its conserved first and last residue. Fields, in order: clone size, J gene, V gene, D gene, CDR3 protein, CDR3 DNA. D genes are given only for firm matches. Not all rows give a size; the values are once, few, many and, for expanded clones, a class.

NA	TRBJ1-1	TRBV5-1	NA	CASSLGGGEGTEAFF	TGCGCCAGCAGCTTGGGCGGAGGGGAAGGGACTGAAGCTTTCTTT
NA	TRBJ2-6	TRBV6-2/TRBV6-3	NA	CASTGGGVSGANVLTF	TGTGCCAGCACCGGAGGAGGGGTCTCTGGGGCCAACGTCCTGACTTTC
NA	TRBJ1-2	TRBV28	NA	CASSPRLVDYGYTF	TGTGCCAGCAGTCCGCGTCTGGTGGACTATGGCTACACCTTC
NA	TRBJ2-3	TRBV21-1	NA	CASGKMARPRTDTQYF	TGTGCCAGCGGCAAAATGGCGAGGCCACGCACAGATACGCAGTATTTT
NA	TRBJ2-3	TRBV7-2	NA	CASSLGIGAFQTDTQYF	TGTGCCAGCAGCTTAGGGATCGGGGCGTTCCAAACAGATACGCAGTATTTT
few	TRBJ2-7	TRBV2	TRBD2	CASTNLAGDLYEQYF	TGTGCCAGTACTAACCTAGCGGGAGATCTCTACGAGCAGTACTTC
few	TRBJ1-1	TRBV7-9	NA	CASSPGGQGRYTEAFF	TGTGCCAGCAGCCCAGGCGGTCAGGGAAGGTACACTGAAGCTTTCTTT
NA	TRBJ2-3	TRBV7-3	NA	CASSLLAVTDTQYF	TGTGCCAGCAGCTTGTTAGCCGTCACAGATACGCAGTATTTT
few	TRBJ2-5	TRBV29-1	NA	CSVAAVQETQYF	TGCAGCGTTGCAGCGGTCCAAGAGACCCAGTACTTC
few	TRBJ2-5	TRBV7-2	TRBD2	CASSEGLLGTQYF	TGTGCCAGCAGCGAGGGACTATTGGGGACCCAGTACTTC
few	TRBJ2-1	TRBV4-3	NA	CASSPPGSGLYNEQFF	TGCGCCAGCAGCCCCCCCGGGAGCGGGCTGTACAATGAGCAGTTCTTC
NA	TRBJ1-2	TRBV28	TRBD1	CASSTGGQGYTF	TGTGCCAGCTCAACAGGGGGCCAGGGCTACACCTTC
NA	TRBJ1-1	TRBV2	NA	CASSEGQLNTEAFF	TGTGCCAGCAGTGAGGGGCAGCTGAACACTGAAGCTTTCTTT
few	TRBJ1-6	TRBV29-1	TRBD1	CSVRDSGSPLHF	TGCAGCGTCCGGGACAGCGGCTCACCCCTCCACTTT
NA	TRBJ2-7	TRBV29-1	TRBD1	CSVWDRYEQYF	TGCAGCGTATGGGACAGGTACGAGCAGTACTTC
once	TRBJ1-2	TRBV11-3	NA	CASSARTVYNYGYTF	TGTGCCAGCAGCGCTCGGACAGTTTATAACTATGGCTACACCTTC
many	TRBJ2-3	TRBV24-1	NA	CATSTGGTDTQYF	TGTGCCACCAGCACCGGGGGCACAGATACGCAGTATTTT
NA	TRBJ1-6	TRBV5-1	NA	CASSHRPGSESPLHF	TGCGCCAGCAGCCACAGACCGGGATCAGAGTCACCCCTCCACTTT
NA	TRBJ2-1	TRBV5-1	TRBD2	CASSLEAGVHNERFF	TGCGCCAGCAGCTTGGAAGCGGGAGTTCACAATGAGCGGTTCTTC
few	TRBJ2-5	TRBV28	NA	CASMGEMGQETQYF	TGTGCCAGCATGGGGGAGATGGGCCAAGAGACCCAGTACTTC
few	TRBJ2-1	TRBV5-4	NA	CASSRRGARSYNEQFF	TGTGCCAGCAGTCGAAGGGGGGCGAGGTCCTACAATGAGCAGTTCTTC
NA	TRBJ2-2	TRBV29-1	NA	CSVESVPYTGELFF	TGCAGCGTTGAATCAGTGCCTTACACCGGGGAGCTGTTTTTT
few	TRBJ2-7	TRBV29-1	NA	CSVDSRGRTYEQYF	TGCAGCGTTGACTCGCGCGGGCGGACCTACGAGCAGTACTTC
few	TRBJ2-1	TRBV27	TRBD1	CASSLSDREYNEQFF	TGTGCCAGCAGTTTATCGGACAGGGAGTACAATGAGCAGTTCTTC
few	TRBJ2-1	TRBV12-3/TRBV12-4	NA	CASKGGEQFF	TGTGCCAGCAAGGGAGGTGAGCAGTTCTTC
NA	TRBJ1-2	TRBV10-3	NA	CAISELALNYGYTF	TGTGCCATCAGTGAGTTGGCTCTCAACTATGGCTACACCTTC
few	TRBJ2-4	TRBV28	NA	CASSSRLDPIQYF	TGTGCCAGCAGTTCCCGACTAGACCCCATTCAGTACTTC
few	TRBJ2-1	TRBV28	TRBD2	CASTSSGRVYEQFF	TGTGCCAGCACCTCTAGCGGGAGGGTCTATGAGCAGTTCTTC
few	TRBJ1-2	TRBV12-3/TRBV12-4	NA	CASRGDHGYTF	TGTGCCAGCAGGGGGGACCATGGCTACACCTTC
NA	TRBJ2-5	TRBV7-8	TRBD2	CASSQTTSGSEVGGQYF	TGTGCCAGCAGCCAGACTACTAGCGGGTCCGAGGTTGGGGGCCAGTACTTC
many	TRBJ2-5	TRBV4-3	TRBD1	CASSQEGTGETQYF	TGCGCCAGCAGCCAAGAAGGGACAGGAGAGACCCAGTACTTC
few	TRBJ1-1	TRBV27	NA	CASSLWKNTEAFF	TGTGCCAGCAGTTTATGGAAGAACACTGAAGCTTTCTTT
few	TRBJ2-1	TRBV7-6	TRBD1	CASSRDRGPYNEQFF	TGTGCCAGCAGCCGAGACAGGGGGCCGTACAATGAGCAGTTCTTC
NA	TRBJ2-5	TRBV7-9	NA	CASSWPGSQETQYF	TGTGCCAGCAGCTGGCCGGGATCCCAAGAGACCCAGTACTTC
NA	TRBJ1-2	TRBV24-1	NA	CATSDPDRSYGYTF	TGTGCCACCAGTGACCCAGACCGGAGCTATGGCTACACCTTC
NA	TRBJ2-7	TRBV29-1	NA	CSVEYGNQNNYEQYF	TGCAGCGTTGAGTACGGGAACCAAAACAACTACGAGCAGTACTTC
once	TRBJ1-5	TRBV6-6	NA	CASSYPGKDQPQHF	TGTGCCAGCAGTTACCCAGGGAAGGATCAGCCCCAGCATTTT
NA	TRBJ2-6	TRBV21-1	NA	CASSKGLGAGANVLTF	TGTGCCAGCAGCAAAGGGTTAGGGGCTGGGGCCAACGTCCTGACTTTC
many	TRBJ2-5	TRBV18	NA	CASSPRGGETQYF	TGTGCCAGCTCACCACGGGGCGGGGAGACCCAGTACTTC
NA	TRBJ2-1	TRBV11-2	NA	CASSLDATVTYNEQFF	TGTGCCAGCAGCTTAGATGCGACGGTTACCTACAATGAGCAGTTCTTC
few	TRBJ1-4	TRBV20-1	NA	CSARDPGEGNEKLFF	TGCAGTGCTAGAGATCCAGGGGAAGGAAATGAAAAACTGTTTTTT
few	TRBJ1-2	TRBV18	NA	CASSPTDSYGYTF	TGTGCCAGCTCACCCACCGACAGCTATGGCTACACCTTC
NA	TRBJ1-6	TRBV7-9	NA	CASSLKSRPQGDSPLHF	TGTGCCAGCAGCTTAAAAAGTCGGCCTCAGGGAGATTCACCCCTCCACTTT